The source of this TCR beta chain is a study of T cell clonality in common variable immunodeficiency. Control and CVID samples contributed equal amounts of genomic DNA. Libraries were prepared by immunoSEQ multiplex PCR; TCRdb keeps only in-frame clonotypes and omits some of them. This sample has approximately 81,000 clones, each found more than once. This clone was seen many times. The CDR3 goes on 3 residues after the read ends, and that part is filled in from the germline J gene. There are 15 residues in the CDR3. The V and J ends lost 1 base and 2 bases respectively, with 9 bases between them. Germline V gives CDR1 SGHTA, CDR2 FQGNSA.

V gene TRBV7-2 combines with J gene TRBJ1-3; a weak D match, TRBD1 (5 bases). The sequencing sample was made of peripheral blood mononuclear cells. The receptor comes from a person aged 18 to 75 in good health. Incomplete CDR3 DNA: TGTGCCAGCAGCTTAGTGGCAGGGACTGGAAACACC. This encodes CASSLVAGTGNT. The full CDR3 sequence reads CASSLVAGTGNTIYF.